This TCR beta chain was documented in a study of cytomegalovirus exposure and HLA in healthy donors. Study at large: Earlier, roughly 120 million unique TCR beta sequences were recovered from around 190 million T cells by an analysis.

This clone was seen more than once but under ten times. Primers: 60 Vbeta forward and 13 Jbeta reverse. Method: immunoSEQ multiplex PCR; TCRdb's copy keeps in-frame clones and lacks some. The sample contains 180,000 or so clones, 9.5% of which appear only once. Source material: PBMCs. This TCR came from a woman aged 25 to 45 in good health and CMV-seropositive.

The CDR3 nucleotides are TGTGCCAGCAGTGGATCCGGAAGCCTAGCGGGAGGGCACTACGAGCAGTACTTC. Translating gives CASSGSGSLAGGHYEQYF. J is TRBJ2-7 and V is TRBV6-1; 12 bases are a match to TRBD2. The CDR3 totals 18 residues. J lost 3 bases, V lost 4 bases, and 13 bases had no gene match. Per germline, CDR1 MNHNS and CDR2 SASEGT.